The source of this T cell receptor beta chain is a study of cytomegalovirus exposure and HLA in healthy donors. Study-wide results and caveats: High specificity and sensitivity for cytomegalovirus status were reported for the classifier. In a later analysis, HLA-associated beta chains showed higher expansion and lower generation probabilities than comparable chains.

The CDR3 is 14 amino acids. Trimming stripped 4 bases from V and 0 bases from J, with 10 bases between. Germline CDR1 is SNHLY and CDR2 is FYNNEI. PCR amplification relied on 60 Vbeta primers (plus 13 Jbeta primers). TCRdb keeps only in-frame clones here, not all; method: immunoSEQ multiplex PCR. The top ten clones hold around 1.4% of a sample with about 180,000 clones, approximately 84% of them seen once. For this clone: Its antigen is unidentified.

Sequencing was done on a sample of PBMCs. The sequence came from a girl between 5 and 17 years old in good health and CMV-seropositive. The gene calls are TRBV2 and TRBJ2-7; D is possibly TRBD2 (5 bases). The CDR3 bases are TGTGCCAGCAGTGTGATAGCGAGCTCCTACGAGCAGTACTTC. This gives the protein CASSVIASSYEQYF.